One sample yielded the 15 T cell receptor beta chains listed below, sequenced in a study of monozygotic twins with inflammatory bowel disease. TCRdb re-called the 5' RACE reads and gives one entry per CDR3 protein, without DNA. The sample is made up of about 300,000 distinct CDR3 sequences, and the top ten hold roughly 5.2% of it. The specimen was blood. The source of these receptors is a human donor with ulcerative colitis or Crohn's disease, or a healthy co-twin of an affected twin (not recorded which).

The rearrangement joins TRBV6-2 or TRBV6-3 to TRBJ2-1; TCRdb's D gene call, TRBD1, goes unchecked for lack of DNA. The CDR3 consists of 15 residues. From germline, CDR1 is MNHEY and CDR2 SVGEGT. CDR3 protein: CASSYSSTGENEQFF.

The rearrangement links TRBV2 to TRBJ2-7; TCRdb indicates TRBD2, and absent DNA this call remains unverified. The germline gives CDR1 SNHLY, CDR2 FYNNEI. The CDR3 is made up of 16 amino acids. CDR3 sequence reads: CASRGLRGTGPYEQYF. Using reference TRBV2 and TRBJ2-7 for the parts outside the CDR3, the full variable domain is EPEVTQTPSHQVTQMGQEVILRCVPISNHLYFYWYRQILGQKVEFLVSFYNNEISEKSEIFDDQFSVERPDGSNFTLKIRSTKLEDSAMYFCASRGLRGTGPYEQYFGPGTRLTVT.

V is TRBV20-1 and J is TRBJ2-6; TCRdb returns TRBD2, unconfirmable since there is no DNA. The germline V gene encodes CDR1 DFQATT and CDR2 SNEGSKA (reference sequence). The CDR3 runs to 17 residues. The CDR3 loop reads CSARAGTLATGANVLTF.

This rearrangement joins TRBV19 to TRBJ2-3; TCRdb returns TRBD1, unconfirmable since there is no DNA. CDR3 length equals 13 residues. Germline values: CDR1 LNHDA, CDR2 SQIVND (reference sequence). This chain's CDR3 is CASGNPKGNTQYF. Full variable domain (rest looked up from reference TRBV19 and TRBJ2-3): DGGITQSPKYLFRKEGQNVTLSCEQNLNHDAMYWYRQDPGQGLRLIYYSQIVNDFQKGDIAEGYSVSREKKESFPLTVTSAQKNPTAFYLCASGNPKGNTQYFGPGTRLTVL.

The chain has TRBV20-1 and TRBJ2-1; TCRdb picks TRBD1, but there is no DNA to check that call. The length of the CDR3 is 11 residues. The germline CDR1 and CDR2 sequences are DFQATT and SNEGSKA (reference sequence). CDR3 region: CSAPPFGEQFF.

The chain recombines TRBV4-3 with TRBJ1-3; as DNA is missing, the TRBD1 call by TCRdb cannot be tested. Germline CDR1 and CDR2: LGHNA and YSLEER. The CDR3 is made up of 17 amino acids. This CDR3 is CASSQDENRDTGNTIYF.

The chain carries TRBV27 and TRBJ1-4. This CDR3 contains 13 residues. Germline V gives CDR1 MNHEY, CDR2 SMNVEV (reference sequence). The CDR3 is CASRHLANEKLFF.

V gene TRBV27 combines with J gene TRBJ2-5; TCRdb calls TRBD1, which cannot be checked without DNA. CDR1 MNHEY and CDR2 SMNVEV come from the germline V gene (reference sequence). CDR3 length equals 15 residues. CDR3 loop: CASSPTGRWGETQYF.

The chain recombines TRBV7-2 with TRBJ2-6. This CDR3 is 17 amino acids long. Per the germline V gene, CDR1 is SGHTA and CDR2 is FQGNSA. The chain's CDR3 is CASSLFAGRSGANVLTF.

The rearrangement links TRBV5-1 to TRBJ1-6. CDR1 and CDR2 (germline): SGHRS, YFSETQ. CDR3 length equals 15 residues. The CDR3 reads CASSFDGRNNSPLHF.

The chain uses TRBV7-3 and TRBJ1-2; the D call from TCRdb, TRBD1, cannot be confirmed without DNA. Per the germline V gene, CDR1 is SGHTA and CDR2 is FQGTGA. The CDR3 is made up of 13 amino acids. Here the CDR3 reads CASSFGGNYGYTF.

The rearrangement uses TRBV14 and TRBJ2-3; TCRdb indicates TRBD2, and absent DNA this call remains unverified. This CDR3 comprises 18 residues. Germline V gives CDR1 SGHDN, CDR2 FVKESK. The chain's CDR3 is CASSQGTSAGGGADTQYF. Looking up the rest from reference TRBV14 and TRBJ2-3 gives the full variable domain: EAGVTQFPSHSVIEKGQTVTLRCDPISGHDNLYWYRRVMGKEIKFLLHFVKESKQDESGMPNNRFLAERTGGTYSTLKVQPAELEDSGVYFCASSQGTSAGGGADTQYFGPGTRLTVL.

The V call is TRBV7-3, the J call TRBJ2-7; TCRdb gives TRBD2 as the D gene, but with no DNA this cannot be confirmed. CDR1 and CDR2 from the germline V gene are SGHTA and FQGTGA. This CDR3 comprises 13 residues. CDR3 protein: CASSLGPANEQYF.

V gene TRBV7-2 combines with J gene TRBJ2-1. CDR3 length: 15 residues. Germline values: CDR1 SGHTA, CDR2 FQGNSA. The CDR3: CASSLRSGSYNEQFF.

The chain combines TRBV11-2 with TRBJ2-7. The CDR3 is made up of 13 amino acids. The germline V gene has CDR1 SGHAT and CDR2 FQNNGV. CDR3 amino acids: CASQGWESYEQYF.